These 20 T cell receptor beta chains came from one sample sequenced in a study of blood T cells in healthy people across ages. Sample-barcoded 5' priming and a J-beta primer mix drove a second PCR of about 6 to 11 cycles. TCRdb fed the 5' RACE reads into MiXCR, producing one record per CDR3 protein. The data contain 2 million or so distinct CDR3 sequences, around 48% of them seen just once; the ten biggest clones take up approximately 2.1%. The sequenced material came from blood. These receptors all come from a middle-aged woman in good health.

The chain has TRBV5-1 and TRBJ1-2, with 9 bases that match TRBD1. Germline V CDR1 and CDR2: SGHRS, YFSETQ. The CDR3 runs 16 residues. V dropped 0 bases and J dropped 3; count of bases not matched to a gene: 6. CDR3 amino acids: CASSLGDRAPDYGYTF. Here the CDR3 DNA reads TGCGCCAGCAGCTTGGGGGACAGGGCGCCGGACTATGGCTACACCTTC. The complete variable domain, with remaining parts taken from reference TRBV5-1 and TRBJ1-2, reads KAGVTQTPRYLIKTRGQQVTLSCSPISGHRSVSWYQQTPGQGLQFLFEYFSETQRNKGNFPGRFSGRQFSNSRSEMNVSTLELGDSALYLCASSLGDRAPDYGYTFGSGTRLTVV.

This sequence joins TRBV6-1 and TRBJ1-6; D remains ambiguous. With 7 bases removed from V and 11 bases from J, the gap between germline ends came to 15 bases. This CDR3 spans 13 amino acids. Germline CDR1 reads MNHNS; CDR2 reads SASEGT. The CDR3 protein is CASTEKRSAPLHF. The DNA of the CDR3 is TGTGCCAGCACCGAAAAGAGGTCGGCACCCCTCCACTTT.

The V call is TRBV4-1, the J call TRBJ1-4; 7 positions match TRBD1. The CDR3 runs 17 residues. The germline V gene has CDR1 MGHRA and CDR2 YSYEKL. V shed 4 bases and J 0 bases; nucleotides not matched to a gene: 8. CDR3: CASSPRTGEATNEKLFF. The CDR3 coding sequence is TGCGCCAGCAGCCCTAGAACAGGGGAGGCAACTAATGAAAAACTGTTTTTT.

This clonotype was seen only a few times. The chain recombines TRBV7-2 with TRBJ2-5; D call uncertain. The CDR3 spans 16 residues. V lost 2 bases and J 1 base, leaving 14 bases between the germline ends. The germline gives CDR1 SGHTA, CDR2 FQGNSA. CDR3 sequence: CASSLSTEILQETQYF. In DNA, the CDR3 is TGTGCCAGCAGCTTATCTACGGAGATCCTCCAAGAGACCCAGTACTTC.

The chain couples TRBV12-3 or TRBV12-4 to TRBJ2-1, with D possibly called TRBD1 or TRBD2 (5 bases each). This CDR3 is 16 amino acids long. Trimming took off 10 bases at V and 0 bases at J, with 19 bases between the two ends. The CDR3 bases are TGTGCCACCAGACCCTCGGGACGATTCTCCTACAATGAGCAGTTCTTC. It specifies CATRPSGRFSYNEQFF.

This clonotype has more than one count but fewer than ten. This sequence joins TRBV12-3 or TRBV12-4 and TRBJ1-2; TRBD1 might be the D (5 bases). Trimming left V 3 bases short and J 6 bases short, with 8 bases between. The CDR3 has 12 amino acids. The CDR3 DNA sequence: TGTGCCAGCAGTTTTCCGGGGCATGGCTACACCTTC. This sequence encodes CASSFPGHGYTF.

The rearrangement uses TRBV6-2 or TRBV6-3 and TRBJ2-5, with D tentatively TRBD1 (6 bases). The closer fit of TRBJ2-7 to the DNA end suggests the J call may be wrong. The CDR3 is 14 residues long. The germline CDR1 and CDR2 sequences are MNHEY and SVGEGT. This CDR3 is CASSDPQGRYEQYF. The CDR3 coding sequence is TGTGCCAGCAGTGACCCCCAGGGGAGATACGAGCAGTACTTC.

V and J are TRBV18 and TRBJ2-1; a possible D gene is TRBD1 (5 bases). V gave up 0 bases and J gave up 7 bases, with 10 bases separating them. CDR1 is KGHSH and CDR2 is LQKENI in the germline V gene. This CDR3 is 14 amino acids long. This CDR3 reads CASSPPGAGNEQFF. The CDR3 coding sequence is TGTGCCAGCTCACCACCAGGGGCTGGAAATGAGCAGTTCTTC.

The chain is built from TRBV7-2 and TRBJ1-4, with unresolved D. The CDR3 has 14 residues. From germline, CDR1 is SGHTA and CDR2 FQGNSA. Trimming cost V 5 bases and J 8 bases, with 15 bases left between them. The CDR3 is CASSPRTYGEKLFF. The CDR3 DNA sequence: TGTGCCAGCAGCCCTCGGACCTATGGGGAAAAACTGTTTTTT.

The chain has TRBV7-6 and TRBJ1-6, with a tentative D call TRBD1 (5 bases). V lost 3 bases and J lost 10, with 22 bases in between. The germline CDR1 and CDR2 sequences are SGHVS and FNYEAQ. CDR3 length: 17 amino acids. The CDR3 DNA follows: TGTGCCAGCAGCTTCGGTCAGGGACCCGATAGGTCATCACCCCTCCACTTT. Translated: CASSFGQGPDRSSPLHF.

CDR3 sequence: CSARRSSGRNEQFF. CDR3 sequence (DNA): TGCAGTGCTAGGAGATCTAGCGGGAGGAATGAGCAGTTCTTC. V gene TRBV20-1 combines with J gene TRBJ2-1; 11 bases line up with TRBD2. V lost 3 bases, J lost 7 bases, and 5 bases stayed unmatched. The CDR3 contains 14 residues. CDR1 and CDR2 (germline): DFQATT, SNEGSKA (reference sequence).

This chain's CDR3 is CASSYSNGGEGSYNEQFF. CDR3 in DNA: TGTGCCAGCAGTTACTCCAACGGGGGGGAGGGCTCCTACAATGAGCAGTTCTTC. This chain uses TRBV6-5 with TRBJ2-1, with 8 bases lining up with TRBD2. V dropped 0 bases and J dropped 0; count of bases not matched to a gene: 7. The germline V gene has CDR1 MNHEY and CDR2 SVGAGI. CDR3 length: 18 amino acids.

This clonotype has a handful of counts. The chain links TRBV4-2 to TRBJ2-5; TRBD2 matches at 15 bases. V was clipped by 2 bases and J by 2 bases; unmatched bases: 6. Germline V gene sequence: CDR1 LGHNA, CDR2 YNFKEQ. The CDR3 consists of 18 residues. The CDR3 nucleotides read TGTGCCAGCAGCCAAACCGGGACTAGCGGGGGGTCACAAGAGACCCAGTACTTC. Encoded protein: CASSQTGTSGGSQETQYF.

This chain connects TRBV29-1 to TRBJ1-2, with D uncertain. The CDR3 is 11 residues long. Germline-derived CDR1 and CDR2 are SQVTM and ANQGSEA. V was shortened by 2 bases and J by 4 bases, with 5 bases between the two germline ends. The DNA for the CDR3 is TGCAGCGTTGAACGGACCTATGGCTACACCTTC. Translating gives CSVERTYGYTF.

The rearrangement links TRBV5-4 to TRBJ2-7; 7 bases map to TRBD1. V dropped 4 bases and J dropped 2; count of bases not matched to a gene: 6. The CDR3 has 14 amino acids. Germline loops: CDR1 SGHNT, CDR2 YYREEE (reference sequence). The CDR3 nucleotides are TGTGCCAGCAGCAAACCAGGGGGACCCTACGAGCAGTACTTC. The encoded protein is CASSKPGGPYEQYF.

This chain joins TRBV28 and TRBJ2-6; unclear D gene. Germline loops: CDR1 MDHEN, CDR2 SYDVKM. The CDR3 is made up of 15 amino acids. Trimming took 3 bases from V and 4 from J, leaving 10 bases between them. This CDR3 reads CASSFRSPGANVLTF. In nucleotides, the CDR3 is TGTGCCAGCAGTTTTAGGAGCCCGGGGGCCAACGTCCTGACTTTC. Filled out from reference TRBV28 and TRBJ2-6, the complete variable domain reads DVKVTQSSRYLVKRTGEKVFLECVQDMDHENMFWYRQDPGLGLRLIYFSYDVKMKEKGDIPEGYSVSREKKERFSLILESASTNQTSMYLCASSFRSPGANVLTFGAGSRLTVL.

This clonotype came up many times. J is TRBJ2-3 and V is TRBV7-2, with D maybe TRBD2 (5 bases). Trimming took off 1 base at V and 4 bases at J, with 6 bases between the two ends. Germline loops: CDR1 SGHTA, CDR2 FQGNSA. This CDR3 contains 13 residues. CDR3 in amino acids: CASSLVGADTQYF. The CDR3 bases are TGTGCCAGCAGCTTAGTCGGGGCAGATACGCAGTATTTT.

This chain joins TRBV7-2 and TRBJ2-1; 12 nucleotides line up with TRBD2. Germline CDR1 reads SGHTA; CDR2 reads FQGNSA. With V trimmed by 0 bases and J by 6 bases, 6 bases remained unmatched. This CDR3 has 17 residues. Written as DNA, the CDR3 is TGTGCCAGCAGCTTAGCCTCTAGCGGGGGGGAATTCAATGAGCAGTTCTTC. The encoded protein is CASSLASSGGEFNEQFF.

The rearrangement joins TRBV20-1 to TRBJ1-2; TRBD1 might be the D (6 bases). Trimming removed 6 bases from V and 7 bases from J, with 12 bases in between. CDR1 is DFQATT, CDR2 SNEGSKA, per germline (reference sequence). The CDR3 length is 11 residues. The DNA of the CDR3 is TGCAGTGCGTGGACAGACCCTGGCTACACCTTC. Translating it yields CSAWTDPGYTF.

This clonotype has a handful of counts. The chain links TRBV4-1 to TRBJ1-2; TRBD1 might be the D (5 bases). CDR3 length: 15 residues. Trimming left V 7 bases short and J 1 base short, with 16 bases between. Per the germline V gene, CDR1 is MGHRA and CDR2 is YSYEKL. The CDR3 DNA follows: TGCGCCAGCACCAATGGCGGGGACCTTAACTATGGCTACACCTTC. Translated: CASTNGGDLNYGYTF.